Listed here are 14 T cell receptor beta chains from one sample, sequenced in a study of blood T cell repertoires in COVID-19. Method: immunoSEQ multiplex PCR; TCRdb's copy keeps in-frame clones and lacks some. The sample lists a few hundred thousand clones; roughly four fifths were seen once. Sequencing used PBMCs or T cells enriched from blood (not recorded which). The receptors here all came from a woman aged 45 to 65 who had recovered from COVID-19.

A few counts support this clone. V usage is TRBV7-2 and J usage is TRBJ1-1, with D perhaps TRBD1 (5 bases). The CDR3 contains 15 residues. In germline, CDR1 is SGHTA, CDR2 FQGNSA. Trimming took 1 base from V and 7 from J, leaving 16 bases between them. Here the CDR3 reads CASSLEQGGVGEAFF. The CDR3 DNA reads TGTGCCAGCAGCTTAGAGCAGGGCGGGGTAGGTGAAGCTTTCTTT.

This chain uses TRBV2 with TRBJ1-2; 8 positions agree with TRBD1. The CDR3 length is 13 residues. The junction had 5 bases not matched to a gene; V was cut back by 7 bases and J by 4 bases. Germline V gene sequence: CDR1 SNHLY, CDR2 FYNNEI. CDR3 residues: CASTTDRAYGYTF. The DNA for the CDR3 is TGTGCCAGCACCACGGACAGGGCCTATGGCTACACCTTC.

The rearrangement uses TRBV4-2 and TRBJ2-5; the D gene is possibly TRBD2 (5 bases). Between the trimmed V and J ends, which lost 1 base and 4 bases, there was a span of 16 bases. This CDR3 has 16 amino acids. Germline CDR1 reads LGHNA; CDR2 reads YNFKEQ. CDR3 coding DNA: TGTGCCAGCAGCCAAGGGAATGGTGCCGAGGGAGAGACCCAGTACTTC. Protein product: CASSQGNGAEGETQYF.

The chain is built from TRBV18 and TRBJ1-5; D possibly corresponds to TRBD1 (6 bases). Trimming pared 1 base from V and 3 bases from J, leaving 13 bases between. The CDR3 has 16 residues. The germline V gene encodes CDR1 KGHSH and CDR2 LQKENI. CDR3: CASSPLPTGNNQPQHF. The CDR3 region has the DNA TGTGCCAGCTCACCACTTCCGACAGGAAACAATCAGCCCCAGCATTTT.

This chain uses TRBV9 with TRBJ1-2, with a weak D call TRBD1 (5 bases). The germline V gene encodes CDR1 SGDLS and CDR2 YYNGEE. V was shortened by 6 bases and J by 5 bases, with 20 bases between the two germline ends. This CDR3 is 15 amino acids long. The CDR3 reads CASTSGGAAPYGYTF. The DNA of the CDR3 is TGTGCCAGCACCTCTGGAGGGGCTGCCCCTTATGGCTACACCTTC.

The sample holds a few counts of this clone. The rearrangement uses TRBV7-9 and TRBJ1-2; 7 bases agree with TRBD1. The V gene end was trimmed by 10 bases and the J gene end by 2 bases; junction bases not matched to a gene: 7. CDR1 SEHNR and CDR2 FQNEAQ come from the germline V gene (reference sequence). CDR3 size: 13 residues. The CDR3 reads CAIRQGSNYGYTF. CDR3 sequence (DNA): TGTGCCATCAGACAGGGTTCCAACTATGGCTACACCTTC.

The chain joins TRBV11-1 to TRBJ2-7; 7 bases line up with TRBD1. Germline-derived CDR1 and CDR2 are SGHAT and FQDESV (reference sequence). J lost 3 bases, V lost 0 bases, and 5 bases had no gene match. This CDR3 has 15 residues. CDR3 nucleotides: TGTGCCAGCAGCTTAGCCTTGGACAGGATCTACGAGCAGTACTTC. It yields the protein CASSLALDRIYEQYF.

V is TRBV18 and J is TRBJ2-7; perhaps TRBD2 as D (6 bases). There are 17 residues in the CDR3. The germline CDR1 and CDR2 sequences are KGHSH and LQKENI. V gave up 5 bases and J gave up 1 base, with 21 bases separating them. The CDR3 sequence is CASSSLGLGGASYEQYF. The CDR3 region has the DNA TGTGCCAGCTCATCCTTGGGTTTGGGGGGAGCGTCCTACGAGCAGTACTTC.

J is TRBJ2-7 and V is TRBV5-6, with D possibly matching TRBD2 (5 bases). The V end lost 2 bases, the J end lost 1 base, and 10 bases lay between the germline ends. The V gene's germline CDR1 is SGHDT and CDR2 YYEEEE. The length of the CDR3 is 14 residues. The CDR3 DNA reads TGTGCCAGCAGCTTTTATCGGGGATCCTACGAGCAGTACTTC. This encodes CASSFYRGSYEQYF.

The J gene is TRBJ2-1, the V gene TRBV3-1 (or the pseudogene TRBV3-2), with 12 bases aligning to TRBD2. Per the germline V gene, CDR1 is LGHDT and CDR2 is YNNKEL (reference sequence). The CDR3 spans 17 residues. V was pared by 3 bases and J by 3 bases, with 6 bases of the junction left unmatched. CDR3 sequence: CASSHRLAGDFYNEQFF. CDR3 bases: TGTGCCAGCAGCCACAGACTAGCGGGGGACTTCTACAATGAGCAGTTCTTC.

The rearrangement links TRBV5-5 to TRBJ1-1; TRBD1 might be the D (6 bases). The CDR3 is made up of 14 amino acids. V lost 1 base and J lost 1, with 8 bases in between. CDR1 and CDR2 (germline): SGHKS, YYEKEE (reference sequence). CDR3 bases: TGTGCCAGCAGCTTGTGGACAGAGAACACTGAAGCTTTCTTT. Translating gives CASSLWTENTEAFF.

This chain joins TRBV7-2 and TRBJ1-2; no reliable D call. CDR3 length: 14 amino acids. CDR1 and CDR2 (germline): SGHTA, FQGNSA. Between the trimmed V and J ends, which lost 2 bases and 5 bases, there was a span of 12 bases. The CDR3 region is CASSLSSGGYGYTF. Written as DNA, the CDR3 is TGTGCCAGCAGCTTATCCTCGGGAGGGTATGGCTACACCTTC.

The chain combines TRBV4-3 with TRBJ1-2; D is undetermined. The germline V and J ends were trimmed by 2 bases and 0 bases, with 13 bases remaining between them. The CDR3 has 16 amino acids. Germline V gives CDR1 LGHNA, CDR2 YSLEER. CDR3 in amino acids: CASSQSLTTSNYGYTF. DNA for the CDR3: TGCGCCAGCAGCCAATCTCTCACAACATCTAACTATGGCTACACCTTC.

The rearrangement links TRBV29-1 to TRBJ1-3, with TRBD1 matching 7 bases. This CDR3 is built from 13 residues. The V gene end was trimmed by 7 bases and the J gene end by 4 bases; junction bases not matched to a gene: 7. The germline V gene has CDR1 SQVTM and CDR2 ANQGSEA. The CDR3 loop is CSALTGPGNTIYF. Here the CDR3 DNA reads TGCAGCGCCTTGACAGGGCCAGGAAACACCATATATTTT. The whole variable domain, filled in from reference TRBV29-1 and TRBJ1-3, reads SAVISQKPSRDICQRGTSLTIQCQVDSQVTMMFWYRQQPGQSLTLIATANQGSEATYESGFVIDKFPISRPNLTFSTLTVSNMSPEDSSIYLCSALTGPGNTIYFGEGSWLTVV.